The text below deals with one TCR beta chain. This receptor's antigen is unknown. Base qualities are missing; no much larger clone stands one base away. The treatment or condition label, as the study defines it: allogeneic hematopoietic cell transplantation with graft depleted of TCRalphabeta T cells and CD19 B cells. The transplant recipients were children given TCRalphabeta/CD19-depleted allogeneic hematopoietic cell grafts. Receptors were amplified or captured by PCR. The listed sequencing device is Illumina HiSeq 2500. To normalize quantification of the TCRbeta repertoire, the TCR libraries were built with molecular barcoding that relied on unique molecular identifiers. The raw public data were reprocessed by TCRdb itself: fastp quality trimming at Q25, MiXCR clonotype calling, in-frame beta chains only. Duplicate CDR3 protein sequences are folded into a single record with the most common DNA and genes. The table for this sample lists some 840,000 distinct CDR3 sequences; roughly 15% of them were counted only once. Around 4.5% of the sample is held by the ten biggest clonotypes.

The sample belongs to a study of T-cell reconstitution after alpha-beta-depleted transplantation in children (dated by TCRdb to 2015 to 2016). Looking at the study overall: The study quantitatively tracked T-cell immune reconstitution after TCRalphabeta/CD19-depleted allogeneic hematopoietic cell transplantation in children using TCR repertoire profiling. Beyond this particular receptor, the publication reports: In some patients, high TCRbeta diversity at day 60 was attributed to recipient T cells and intrathymic progenitors that had survived conditioning. The apparently early alphabetaT-cell count recovery about two months after transplant was reportedly dependent on only several hundred rapidly expanded clones derived from non-depleted graft cells. Over the following months the frequencies of hyperexpanded clones went down, and after one year T-cell counts and TCRbeta diversity were mostly credited to newly produced T cells.

V is shortened by 1 base, J by 3 bases, and the region joining them spans 10 bases. According to the germline V gene, CDR1 reads SQVTM and CDR2 reads ANQGSEA. The CDR3, from cysteine to phenylalanine, totals 13 residues. Just the 39-base CDR3 DNA is kept, in frame starting at base 1. The clonotype comes from a male patient younger than 18 who had a stem cell transplant for acute lymphoblastic leukemia, so the T cells may come from the graft donor. This specimen was PBMCs, mostly from graft donor cells, taken 360 days after TCRalphabeta/CD19-depleted stem cell transplant. Recombination joined TRBV29-1 with TRBJ2-7; the D gene could be TRBD1 or TRBD2, each one agreeing over 6 bases. The DNA sequence is TGCAGCGTTGAAGCCGGGGGCAGCTACGAGCAGTACTTC. This is translated as CSVEAGGSYEQYF.